The 14 T cell receptor beta chains presented below share a single source sample, sequenced in a study of OX40 agonist ivuxolimab in advanced cancers. Sequenced by immunoSEQ multiplex PCR; TCRdb stores in-frame clones only, minus some. Among tens of thousands of clones listed, 89% were seen once. Sequenced here: CD4+ or CD8+ T cells sorted from blood, sampled in a trial of the OX40 agonist ivuxolimab. These receptors came from an adult with an advanced solid tumor such as melanoma, head and neck, liver or kidney cancer.

The CDR3 spells CAWRSGTGISPLHF. In nucleotides, the CDR3 is TGTGCCTGGAGATCTGGGACAGGGATTTCACCCCTCCACTTT. The chain is built from TRBV30 and TRBJ1-6, with 9 bases identical to TRBD1. The CDR3 is 14 residues long. CDR1 is GTSNPN and CDR2 is SVGIG in the germline V gene (reference sequence). Germline trimming cut 3 bases from V and 9 bases from J; bases unmatched to any gene: 6. The full variable domain, in which reference TRBV30 and TRBJ1-6 provide the parts outside the CDR3, is SQTIHQWPATLVQPVGSPLSLECTVEGTSNPNLYWYRQAAGRGLQLLFYSVGIGQISSEVPQNLSASRPQDRQFILSSKKLLLSDSGFYLCAWRSGTGISPLHFGNGTRLTVT.

The chain combines TRBV27 with TRBJ2-7, with 9 bases aligning to TRBD2. This CDR3 has 14 amino acids. The junction had 8 bases not matched to a gene; V was cut back by 7 bases and J by 4 bases. The germline CDR1 and CDR2 sequences are MNHEY and SMNVEV (reference sequence). CDR3 amino acids: CASNPSGGKYEQYF. The CDR3 DNA is TGTGCCAGCAACCCGAGCGGGGGGAAATACGAGCAGTACTTC.

This clone turned up a few times. The chain has TRBV30 and TRBJ1-1; no definite D call. The CDR3 covers 13 residues. CDR1 is GTSNPN, CDR2 SVGIG, per germline (reference sequence). V shed 1 base and J shed 3 bases, with 9 bases lying between them. In nucleotides, the CDR3 is TGTGCCTGGAGTGGGGGTAGGGACACTGAAGCTTTCTTT. It is translated as CAWSGGRDTEAFF.

CDR3 nucleotide sequence: TGTGCCAGCAGCCGGACGGAAGACTATGGCTACACCTTC. Residues: CASSRTEDYGYTF. The chain is built from TRBV11-2 and TRBJ1-2, with D unclear. The germline CDR1 and CDR2 sequences are SGHAT and FQNNGV. V was pared by 5 bases and J by 3 bases, with 10 bases between. This CDR3 has 13 residues.

This chain joins TRBV27 and TRBJ2-2; D ambiguous. CDR3 length: 15 residues. CDR1 and CDR2 (germline): MNHEY, SMNVEV (reference sequence). V lost 6 bases to trimming and J lost 0 bases, with 11 bases between them. The CDR3: CASSIKPPNTGELFF. CDR3 sequence (DNA): TGTGCCAGCAGCATAAAGCCCCCGAACACCGGGGAGCTGTTTTTT.

J is TRBJ1-5 and V is TRBV6-5, with 9 bases lining up with TRBD1. The CDR3 runs 14 residues. Germline-derived CDR1 and CDR2 are MNHEY and SVGAGI. The ends lost 5 bases at V and 2 bases at J; junction bases unmatched: 1. The CDR3 here is CASSRQGGNQPQHF. The DNA of the CDR3 is TGTGCCAGCAGTCGACAGGGGGGCAATCAGCCCCAGCATTTT.

The CDR3 region has the DNA TGTGCCAGCAGTGAAGTGTTTTCGGGGCACGAGCAGTACTTC. Protein product: CASSEVFSGHEQYF. The rearrangement uses TRBV6-1 and TRBJ2-7, with D perhaps assigned TRBD1 or TRBD2 (5 bases each). V lost 1 base to trimming and J lost 5 bases, with 12 bases between them. This CDR3 spans 14 amino acids. The germline CDR1 and CDR2 sequences are MNHNS and SASEGT.

This sequence joins TRBV11-3 and TRBJ2-1; the D gene is possibly TRBD1 (6 bases). Germline CDR1 reads SGHNT; CDR2 reads YENEEA. This CDR3 is 12 amino acids long. V dropped 6 bases and J dropped 10 bases, with 13 bases sitting between them. Written as DNA, the CDR3 is TGTGCCAGCAGTTCTAGGGGGTCGGAGCAGTTCTTC. Amino acid sequence: CASSSRGSEQFF.

The V gene is TRBV5-1, the J gene TRBJ2-3, with 10 bases lining up with TRBD1. V trimming: 4 bases; J trimming: 2 bases; junction bases outside the gene matches: 4. CDR1 is SGHRS and CDR2 is YFSETQ in the germline V gene. CDR3 length: 15 residues. Here the CDR3 reads CASSTGQGLTDTQYF. The DNA of the CDR3 is TGCGCCAGCAGCACGGGACAGGGGCTCACAGATACGCAGTATTTT.

At least ten counts were recorded for this clone. This sample also contains other DNA sequences that code for the same CDR3. The chain is built from TRBV6-1 and TRBJ1-6; TRBD1 is a possible D gene (5 bases). The V and J ends lost 7 bases and 9 bases respectively, with 10 bases between them. CDR1 is MNHNS, CDR2 SASEGT, per germline. The CDR3 is 12 residues long. CDR3 loop: CASTVGGSPLHF. The CDR3 region has the DNA TGTGCCAGCACGGTGGGGGGTTCACCCCTCCACTTT.

This chain joins TRBV29-1 and TRBJ2-7; D tentatively fits TRBD1 or TRBD2 (5 bases each). Germline V gene lookup returns CDR1 SQVTM and CDR2 ANQGSEA. V shed 3 bases and J shed 7 bases, with 13 bases lying between them. The CDR3 contains 12 residues. The CDR3 sequence is CSVDEGPGEQYF. As DNA, the CDR3 is TGCAGCGTTGACGAGGGGCCGGGGGAGCAGTACTTC.

The CDR3 DNA is TGTGCCTGGAGTGTACTGGGGGGCGCGAACACTGAAGCTTTCTTT. Encoded protein: CAWSVLGGANTEAFF. The chain couples TRBV30 to TRBJ1-1, with D tentatively TRBD1 (6 bases). Between the trimmed V and J ends, which lost 0 bases and 1 base, there was a span of 12 bases. This CDR3 spans 15 amino acids. Germline V lookup: CDR1 GTSNPN, CDR2 SVGIG (reference sequence).

The CDR3 region is CASSEVQTPLSYEQYF. Written as DNA, the CDR3 is TGCGCCAGCAGTGAGGTCCAGACGCCTCTATCCTACGAGCAGTACTTC. The rearrangement uses TRBV10-1 and TRBJ2-7; no clear D gene. This CDR3 has 16 amino acids. The V gene lost 2 bases and the J gene lost 1 base, with 15 bases spanning the gap. Per germline, CDR1 WNHNN and CDR2 SYGVQD (reference sequence).

The chain carries TRBV5-1 and TRBJ2-1; TRBD2 matches at 7 bases. Trimming took 2 bases from V and 8 from J; bases not matched to a gene: 7. Germline assignment: CDR1 SGHRS and CDR2 YFSETQ. There are 14 residues in the CDR3. CDR3 DNA sequence: TGCGCCAGCAGCTTCGGGGGGAAGTTGGATGAGCAGTTCTTC. Translation gives CASSFGGKLDEQFF.